Below, one T cell receptor (beta chain) is given with its context. Its antigen is currently not known. A much larger clone lies a single base off, so this may be a read error. RNA was isolated from bulk, unsorted tissue, and RNA quality was assessed with a NanoDrop ND-1000 and an Agilent 2100. Donors were newly diagnosed lung cancer patients admitted for thoracic surgery in China between August and November 2014, without prior chemotherapy. Patients with previous radiotherapy or chemotherapy, or with another concurrent cancer, were excluded from the study. Surgical tissue pieces of about 1-2 cm3 were preserved in RNAlater solution and stored at -80 °C until use. The method was multiplex PCR. Instrument on record: Illumina HiSeq 2500. TCRbeta libraries were constructed through three rounds of nested PCR with primers (Table S4) according to protocols adapted from ARM-PCR. Before sequencing, PCR products in the 200-500 bp range were cut out of the gel and cleaned up using the QIAquick gel extraction kit. Regarding the original processing steps: Trimmomatic was used to clean the reads, FLASH was used to merge the reads into complete CDR3 sequences, and MiTCR was used to assign the reads to V(D)J germline segments. VDJtools was used to compute clonal diversity as the inverse Simpson's index. In-frame sequences lacking a premature stop codon were counted as productive reads. In TCRdb, the public reads were trimmed at Q25 with fastp and aligned with MiXCR, with productive beta chains retained. Rows are combined by CDR3 protein, so each entry shows the most common genes and DNA. These V and J calls derive from TCRdb rather than the authors' analysis. The sample table holds about 93,000 distinct CDR3 sequences, of which about 72% were seen once. The top ten hold around 17% of the sample.

A distance of 15 bases separates the germline ends of V and J, which lose 2 bases and 9 bases respectively. The CDR3 runs 14 amino acids, cysteine and phenylalanine included. The retained sequence is limited to the CDR3, 42 bases, with the frame set at the first base. Via the germline V gene, CDR1 is SGHRS and CDR2 YFSETQ. The data belong to a study of tumor and adjacent non-tumor tissue in lung cancer listed by TCRdb under 2018. Study-level background: By cancer type, the cohort comprised eleven to twelve adenocarcinoma patients, a couple of squamous cell carcinoma patients and 1 small cell lung cancer patient. Among the approximately 15 patients, ages ranged from roughly 31 to 85 years, 10 were men and 5 were women, and disease was TNM stage I to III. In total, sequencing yielded fewer than 150 million productive TCRbeta reads, which works out to an average of around 4.2 million reads per sample. For each patient, one tumor sample and one normal lung sample were taken, giving about 29 paired specimens that underwent TCRbeta CDR3 sequencing. The study compared bulk TCRbeta repertoires from lung tumor tissue and matched distant non-tumor lung tissue of some 15 lung cancer patients.

Broad study findings and their caveats: TCR diversity (inverse Simpson) was significantly higher in tumor than in normal lung tissue (roughly 430 vs 170, P = 0.0075, Mann-Whitney U test). The sequencing platform is not named in the methods, and unique molecular identifiers are not mentioned. The top 100 clones made up a significantly larger cumulative share of the repertoire in normal lung than in tumor tissue. Because peripheral blood was not sequenced, the blood TCRbeta repertoires of the lung cancer patients in the study went unexamined. The cohort had only about 16 patients, and the authors noted that larger samples and more detailed clinical data are needed. TCR diversity was significantly higher in younger patients, and greater tumor TCR diversity was associated with shorter overall survival and shorter disease-free survival.

Sequenced sample: lung tumor tissue. The chain employs TRBV5-1 and TRBJ2-1; the D gene is perhaps TRBD1 or TRBD2, as each covers 5 bases. This receptor was identified in a man aged 60-69 years with non-small cell lung cancer. For the CDR3, the sequence is CASSLAWGLSEQFF. The nucleotide sequence is given as TGCGCCAGCAGCTTAGCGTGGGGGTTGAGTGAGCAGTTCTTC.